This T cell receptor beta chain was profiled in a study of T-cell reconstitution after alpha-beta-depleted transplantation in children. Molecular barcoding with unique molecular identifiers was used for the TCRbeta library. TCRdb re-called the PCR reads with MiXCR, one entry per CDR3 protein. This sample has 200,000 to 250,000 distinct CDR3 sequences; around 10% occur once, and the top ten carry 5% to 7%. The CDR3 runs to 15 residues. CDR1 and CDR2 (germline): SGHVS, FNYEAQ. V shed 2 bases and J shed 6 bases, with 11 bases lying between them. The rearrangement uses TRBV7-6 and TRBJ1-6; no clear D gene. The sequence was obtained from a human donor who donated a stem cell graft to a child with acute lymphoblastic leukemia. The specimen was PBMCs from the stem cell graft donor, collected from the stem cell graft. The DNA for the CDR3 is TGTGCCAGCAGCTTAATAGGGTCGGGTAATTCACCCCTCCACTTT. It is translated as CASSLIGSGNSPLHF.